Described below is a single TCR beta chain sequence and its context. Trimming took off 0 bases at V and 4 bases at J, with 11 bases between the two ends. Germline V CDR1 and CDR2: SGDLS, YYNGEE. CDR3 length equals 14 residues. Clones were sequenced by immunoSEQ multiplex PCR, and TCRdb holds only the in-frame ones, with some missing. Among some 50,000 clones listed, about 94% were seen once. These data come from a study of OX40 agonist ivuxolimab in advanced cancers. The sequencing here drew on CD4+ or CD8+ T cells sorted from blood, taken in a trial of the OX40 agonist ivuxolimab. This clonotype was sampled from an adult with an advanced solid tumor such as melanoma, head and neck, liver or kidney cancer. This sequence joins TRBV9 and TRBJ2-7, with D possibly TRBD1 on 6 matching bases. The CDR3 region is CASSVATGTYEQYF. As DNA, the CDR3 is TGTGCCAGCAGCGTAGCTACAGGGACGTACGAGCAGTACTTC.